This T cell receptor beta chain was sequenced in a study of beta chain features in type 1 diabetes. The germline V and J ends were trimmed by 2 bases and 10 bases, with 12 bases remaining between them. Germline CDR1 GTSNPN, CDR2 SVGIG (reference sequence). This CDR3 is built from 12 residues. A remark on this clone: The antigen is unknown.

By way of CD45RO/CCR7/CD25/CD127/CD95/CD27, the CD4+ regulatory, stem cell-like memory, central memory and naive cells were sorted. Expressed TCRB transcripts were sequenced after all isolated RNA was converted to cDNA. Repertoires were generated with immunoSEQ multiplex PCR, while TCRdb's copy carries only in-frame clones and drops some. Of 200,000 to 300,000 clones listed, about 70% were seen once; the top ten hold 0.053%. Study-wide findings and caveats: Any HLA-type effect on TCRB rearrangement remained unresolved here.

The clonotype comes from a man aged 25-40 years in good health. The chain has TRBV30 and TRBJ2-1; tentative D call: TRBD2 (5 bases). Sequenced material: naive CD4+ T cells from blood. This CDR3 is CAWSSRRREQFF. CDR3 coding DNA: TGTGCCTGGAGTAGTAGGAGGCGCGAGCAGTTCTTC. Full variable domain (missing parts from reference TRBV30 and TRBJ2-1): SQTIHQWPATLVQPVGSPLSLECTVEGTSNPNLYWYRQAAGRGLQLLFYSVGIGQISSEVPQNLSASRPQDRQFILSSKKLLLSDSGFYLCAWSSRRREQFFGPGTRLTVL.